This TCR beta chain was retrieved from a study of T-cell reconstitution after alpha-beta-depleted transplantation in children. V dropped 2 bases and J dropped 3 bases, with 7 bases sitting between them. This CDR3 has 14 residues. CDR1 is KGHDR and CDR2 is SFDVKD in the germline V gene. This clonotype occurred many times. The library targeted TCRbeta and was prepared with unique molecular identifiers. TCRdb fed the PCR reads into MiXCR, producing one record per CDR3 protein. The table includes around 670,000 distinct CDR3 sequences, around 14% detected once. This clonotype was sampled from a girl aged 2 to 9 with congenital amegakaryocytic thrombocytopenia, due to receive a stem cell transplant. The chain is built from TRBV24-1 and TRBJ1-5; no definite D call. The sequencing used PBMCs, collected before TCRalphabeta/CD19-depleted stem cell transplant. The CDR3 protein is CATSDSGLNQPQHF. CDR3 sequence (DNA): TGTGCCACCAGTGATTCGGGCCTCAATCAGCCCCAGCATTTT.